This TCR beta chain was captured in a study of blood T cell repertoires in COVID-19. Study context: Samples came from the United States, Italy and Spain, spanning acute and convalescent COVID-19. In each case, the material was cDNA or gDNA derived from T cells, B-cell-depleted T cells, or PBMCs.

Trimming pared 3 bases from V and 8 bases from J, leaving 10 bases between. CDR3 length equals 13 residues. Germline V lookup: CDR1 SGHDN, CDR2 FVKESK. Source study methods: Amplification of reference gene primers was used by the study to estimate nucleated cell counts. TCRdb's copy holds only in-frame clones and misses some; the assay was immunoSEQ multiplex PCR. V and J calls and clone size are copied from that table; D and trimming were computed from the DNA. The profile shows about 73,000 clones, roughly 87% of them singletons. The sample taken for sequencing was peripheral blood. The chain couples TRBV14 to TRBJ1-4; unclear D gene. The clonotype originates from a man older than 75 with acute or convalescent COVID-19. The CDR3 nucleotides read TGTGCCAGCAGCCAGGGGAGTTTAGAAAAACTGTTTTTT. Its protein product is CASSQGSLEKLFF.